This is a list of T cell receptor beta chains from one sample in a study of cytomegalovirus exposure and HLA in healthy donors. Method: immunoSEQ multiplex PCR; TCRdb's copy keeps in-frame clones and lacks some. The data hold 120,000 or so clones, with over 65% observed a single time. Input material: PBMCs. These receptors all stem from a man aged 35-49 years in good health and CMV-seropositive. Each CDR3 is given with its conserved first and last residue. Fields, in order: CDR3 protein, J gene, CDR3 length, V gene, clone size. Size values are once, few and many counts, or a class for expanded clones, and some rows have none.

CDR3: CASSLAIPGTSYEQYF
J: TRBJ2-7
length: 16
V: TRBV7-6
size: NA

CDR3: CAIAPGQGAYEQYF
J: TRBJ2-7
length: 14
V: TRBV10-3
size: NA

CDR3: CASSERTGFRQPQHF
J: TRBJ1-5
length: 15
V: TRBV4-2
size: NA

CDR3: CASSLLRGGTEREQFF
J: TRBJ2-1
length: 16
V: TRBV27
size: NA

CDR3: CASSPTGDRGTGNTIYF
J: TRBJ1-3
length: 17
V: TRBV9
size: NA

CDR3: CASTQLRGPGELFF
J: TRBJ2-2
length: 14
V: TRBV6-1
size: NA

CDR3: CASSFGGSVSYNEQFF
J: TRBJ2-1
length: 16
V: TRBV5-4
size: NA

CDR3: CASSPVGQETQYF
J: TRBJ2-5
length: 13
V: TRBV5-4
size: few

CDR3: CASSLGTGAGNTIYF
J: TRBJ1-3
length: 15
V: TRBV7-9
size: NA

CDR3: CASSPPSGGPGGELFF
J: TRBJ2-2
length: 16
V: TRBV5-1
size: NA

CDR3: CASSLTGANYGYTF
J: TRBJ1-2
length: 14
V: TRBV5-5
size: few

CDR3: CASSVARDTSFYGYTF
J: TRBJ1-2
length: 16
V: TRBV9
size: NA

CDR3: CASSDRGRFYF
J: TRBJ1-3
length: 11
V: TRBV6-6
size: NA

CDR3: CASSPGGNTEAFF
J: TRBJ1-1
length: 13
V: TRBV11-2
size: once

CDR3: CASSKGLAGIMNIQYF
J: TRBJ2-4
length: 16
V: TRBV19
size: NA

CDR3: CASRKGQGNNEQFF
J: TRBJ2-1
length: 14
V: TRBV27
size: NA

CDR3: CASSPRGLAGLTGELFF
J: TRBJ2-2
length: 17
V: TRBV9
size: NA

CDR3: CASSLDRGRGYTF
J: TRBJ1-2
length: 13
V: TRBV11-2
size: NA

CDR3: CASSETTGTGLYEQYF
J: TRBJ2-7
length: 16
V: TRBV27
size: NA

CDR3: CASSLGRTSPTSTDTQYF
J: TRBJ2-3
length: 18
V: TRBV7-2
size: NA

CDR3: CASSPAGTINQPQHF
J: TRBJ1-5
length: 15
V: TRBV18
size: NA

CDR3: CASSTPTGGVEETQYF
J: TRBJ2-5
length: 16
V: TRBV7-9
size: NA

CDR3: CSSSNRTNYGYTF
J: TRBJ1-2
length: 13
V: TRBV7-9
size: NA

CDR3: CASSRGHSNYGYTF
J: TRBJ1-2
length: 14
V: TRBV7-8
size: few

CDR3: CASSLLGGSTPLHF
J: TRBJ1-6
length: 14
V: TRBV7-9
size: few

CDR3: CASSVDRGGARNTEAFF
J: TRBJ1-1
length: 17
V: TRBV9
size: NA

CDR3: CASRPGQGAPNEQFF
J: TRBJ2-1
length: 15
V: TRBV5-4
size: NA

CDR3: CASTTYAGSGANVLTF
J: TRBJ2-6
length: 16
V: TRBV27
size: NA

CDR3: CASNRDSPEEAFF
J: TRBJ1-1
length: 13
V: TRBV2
size: NA